This entry lists 22 T cell receptor beta chains sequenced from one sample in a study of beta chain features in type 1 diabetes. Sequenced material consisted of expressed TCRB transcripts (all of the isolated RNA was reverse transcribed). Profiling relied on immunoSEQ multiplex PCR, and the TCRdb table lists in-frame clones only, not all of them. The sample holds fewer than 350,000 clones; around a fifth are singletons and the top ten take 0.035% to 0.05%. Specimen: naive CD4+ T cells from blood. The source of these receptors is a woman between 18 and 29 years old in good health.

This clone was recorded a few times. The chain is built from TRBV4-3 and TRBJ1-1, with D unclear. V was cut by 0 bases and J by 5 bases, with 10 bases left in between. Per germline, CDR1 LGHNA and CDR2 YSLEER. This CDR3 has 14 residues. CDR3 loop: CASSQDPRGTEAFF. The CDR3 DNA sequence: TGCGCCAGCAGCCAAGATCCCCGAGGGACTGAAGCTTTCTTT.

The chain joins TRBV28 to TRBJ2-2, with D hard to call. This CDR3 has 12 residues. CDR1 is MDHEN and CDR2 is SYDVKM in the germline V gene. The V and J ends lost 7 bases and 2 bases respectively, with 5 bases between them. CDR3 nucleotide sequence: TGTGCCAGCACCTATAACACCGGGGAGCTGTTTTTT. Its translation: CASTYNTGELFF. The full variable domain, its missing parts supplied by reference TRBV28 and TRBJ2-2, is DVKVTQSSRYLVKRTGEKVFLECVQDMDHENMFWYRQDPGLGLRLIYFSYDVKMKEKGDIPEGYSVSREKKERFSLILESASTNQTSMYLCASTYNTGELFFGEGSRLTVL.

V is TRBV27 and J is TRBJ2-7; 9 positions match TRBD1. Germline V lookup: CDR1 MNHEY, CDR2 SMNVEV (reference sequence). There are 15 residues in the CDR3. V was pared by 4 bases and J by 4 bases, with 8 bases of the junction left unmatched. The CDR3 DNA sequence: TGTGCCAGCAGTTCCTCTGGGGACAGGGAGTACGAGCAGTACTTC. Protein sequence: CASSSSGDREYEQYF.

J is TRBJ1-5 and V is TRBV11-2; D unresolved. Trimming took off 1 base at V and 5 bases at J, with 6 bases between the two ends. This CDR3 contains 13 residues. The V gene's germline CDR1 is SGHAT and CDR2 FQNNGV. CDR3 in DNA: TGTGCCAGCAGCTTAGCTCTGTATCAGCCCCAGCATTTT. Translation gives CASSLALYQPQHF.

The rearrangement uses TRBV11-2 and TRBJ2-3; 8 nucleotides match TRBD2. The CDR3 is 13 amino acids. V shed 1 base, J shed 7 bases, and the junction held 1 base outside the gene matches. Germline V gives CDR1 SGHAT, CDR2 FQNNGV. In DNA, the CDR3 is TGTGCCAGCAGCTTAGGGACTAGCAATACGCAGTATTTT. Its protein is CASSLGTSNTQYF.

This clone has more than one count but fewer than ten. V usage is TRBV30 and J usage is TRBJ2-1; no definite D call. Germline CDR1 reads GTSNPN; CDR2 reads SVGIG (reference sequence). The V gene lost 0 bases and the J gene lost 0 bases, with 9 bases spanning the gap. The length of the CDR3 is 15 residues. The CDR3 DNA reads as TGTGCCTGGAGTGTACGCGGCGCCTCCTACAATGAGCAGTTCTTC. Translation gives CAWSVRGASYNEQFF.

The sample holds a few counts of this clone. The chain carries TRBV29-1 and TRBJ2-7; D is perhaps TRBD2 (7 bases). The CDR3 consists of 14 residues. Trimming removed 3 bases from V and 0 bases from J, with 12 bases in between. Germline V gene data show CDR1 as SQVTM and CDR2 as ANQGSEA. This chain's CDR3 is CSVEEGGSSYEQYF. CDR3 nucleotide sequence: TGCAGCGTTGAGGAGGGGGGGTCCTCCTACGAGCAGTACTTC.

This clone has just a few counts. The chain has TRBV4-1 and TRBJ1-2; TRBD1 aligns across 8 bases. The V gene's germline CDR1 is MGHRA and CDR2 YSYEKL. This CDR3 contains 15 residues. Trimming took 0 bases from V and 5 from J; bases not matched to a gene: 5. The CDR3 nucleotides are TGCGCCAGCAGCCAAGAACTCAGGGGGCTGTATGGCTACACCTTC. This encodes CASSQELRGLYGYTF.

The V gene is TRBV5-1, the J gene TRBJ2-1; a weak D match, TRBD2 (6 bases). V was cut by 0 bases and J by 7 bases, with 14 bases left in between. The CDR3 covers 15 residues. Germline loops: CDR1 SGHRS, CDR2 YFSETQ. In DNA, the CDR3 is TGCGCCAGCAGCTTGGAAGGCCGTGCGGGGAATGAGCAGTTCTTC. This sequence encodes CASSLEGRAGNEQFF.

V gene TRBV30 combines with J gene TRBJ2-7; D gene uncertain. Per the germline V gene, CDR1 is GTSNPN and CDR2 is SVGIG (reference sequence). This CDR3 has 13 amino acids. Trimming took 0 bases from V and 6 from J, leaving 12 bases between them. CDR3 DNA sequence: TGTGCCTGGAGTGTACTTGGTTCGGGCGAGCAGTACTTC. The encoded protein is CAWSVLGSGEQYF.

This clone was seen only a few times. The chain couples TRBV4-1 to TRBJ2-5; D is unclear. The CDR3 extends over 13 amino acids. CDR1 and CDR2 (germline): MGHRA, YSYEKL. V gave up 1 base and J gave up 4 bases, with 7 bases separating them. The CDR3 loop reads CASSQAGVETQYF. In DNA, the CDR3 is TGCGCCAGCAGCCAAGCGGGTGTAGAGACCCAGTACTTC.

The CDR3 loop is CASSPGRTSGGQETQYF. For the CDR3, the DNA is TGTGCCAGCAGCCCGGGAAGGACTAGCGGGGGGCAAGAGACCCAGTACTTC. The gene calls are TRBV5-5 and TRBJ2-5; 14 nucleotides line up with TRBD2. The CDR3 covers 17 residues. Germline trimming cut 4 bases from V and 2 bases from J; bases unmatched to any gene: 7. Germline values: CDR1 SGHKS, CDR2 YYEKEE (reference sequence).

The chain couples TRBV4-1 to TRBJ2-7, with a tentative D call TRBD2 (7 bases). CDR1 is MGHRA, CDR2 YSYEKL, per germline. Trimming took off 4 bases at V and 4 bases at J, with 20 bases between the two ends. The length of the CDR3 is 16 residues. The CDR3 coding sequence is TGCGCCAGCAGCCCCCAGGTGGGGAGGGGGTTTTACGAGCAGTACTTC. Protein product: CASSPQVGRGFYEQYF.

The chain uses TRBV10-3 and TRBJ2-7, with 7 bases that match TRBD1. The CDR3 contains 14 residues. The germline gives CDR1 ENHRY, CDR2 SYGVKD. V was clipped by 6 bases and J by 3 bases; unmatched bases: 8. In DNA form, the CDR3 reads TGTGCCATCAGCGCGACAGGGTCAGGCTACGAGCAGTACTTC. This sequence encodes CAISATGSGYEQYF.

A single count supports this clone. The CDR3 region is CASSSDIELNYGYTF. CDR3 nucleotide sequence: TGTGCCAGCAGTTCAGACATAGAGCTTAACTATGGCTACACCTTC. V gene TRBV27 combines with J gene TRBJ1-2; no clear D. CDR1 and CDR2 from the germline V gene are MNHEY and SMNVEV (reference sequence). Trimming took 4 bases from V and 1 from J, leaving 13 bases between them. The CDR3 is made up of 15 amino acids.

This clone has only a few counts. The J gene is TRBJ2-1, the V gene TRBV5-4, with 8 positions matching TRBD2. In germline, CDR1 is SGHNT, CDR2 YYREEE (reference sequence). The V and J ends lost 5 bases and 4 bases, in that order; junction bases with no gene match: 5. The CDR3 consists of 14 residues. Here the CDR3 reads CASSPERGYNEQFF. As DNA, the CDR3 is TGTGCCAGCAGTCCGGAGCGGGGGTACAATGAGCAGTTCTTC.

The V and J genes are TRBV13 and TRBJ2-1; TRBD1 matches at 9 bases. The CDR3 covers 13 residues. The V segment lost 4 bases and the J segment 6 bases; nucleotides outside the gene matches: 1. Per germline, CDR1 PRHDT and CDR2 FYEKMQ (reference sequence). CDR3 DNA sequence: TGTGCCAGCAGCTCGACAGGGGGCAATGAGCAGTTCTTC. This codes for CASSSTGGNEQFF.

The V call is TRBV4-3, the J call TRBJ1-2; 9 bases align to TRBD1. Trimming at V came to 3 bases and at J to 7 bases, leaving 9 bases not matched to a gene. CDR1 is LGHNA, CDR2 YSLEER, per germline. The CDR3 totals 15 residues. The CDR3 sequence: CASSHTGGSQSGYTF. The CDR3 DNA sequence: TGCGCCAGCAGCCACACAGGGGGCTCCCAGAGTGGCTACACCTTC.

This chain joins TRBV5-1 and TRBJ1-2; 9 bases map to TRBD1. The CDR3 sequence is 17 residues long. V gave up 5 bases and J gave up 1 base; unmatched junction bases: 12. Germline values: CDR1 SGHRS, CDR2 YFSETQ. DNA of the CDR3: TGCGCCAGCAGGTCTACCGGGACAGGGAGTAGTAACTATGGCTACACCTTC. Translated: CASRSTGTGSSNYGYTF.

The chain employs TRBV5-1 and TRBJ1-1; D possibly corresponds to TRBD1 (6 bases). Germline CDR1 is SGHRS and CDR2 is YFSETQ. There are 17 residues in the CDR3. Trimming removed 4 bases from V and 3 bases from J, with 22 bases in between. The CDR3 coding sequence is TGCGCCAGCAGCCGTACCTTGGGGGCCCCCTTGGACACTGAAGCTTTCTTT. It is translated as CASSRTLGAPLDTEAFF.

This clone was detected a few times. This sequence joins TRBV5-1 and TRBJ2-1; 7 positions agree with TRBD1. This CDR3 is 14 amino acids long. V dropped 7 bases and J dropped 0; count of bases not matched to a gene: 4. The germline V gene has CDR1 SGHRS and CDR2 YFSETQ. The CDR3 DNA reads as TGCGCCAGCCGGGACAGCTTCTCCTACAATGAGCAGTTCTTC. This sequence encodes CASRDSFSYNEQFF.

The rearrangement links TRBV30 to TRBJ2-1; perhaps TRBD1 as D (5 bases). The CDR3 consists of 16 residues. Between the trimmed V and J ends, which lost 0 bases and 8 bases, there was a span of 20 bases. Germline assignment: CDR1 GTSNPN and CDR2 SVGIG (reference sequence). CDR3 in amino acids: CAWSVGLQGMMDEQFF. The CDR3 nucleotides are TGTGCCTGGAGTGTCGGTTTGCAGGGTATGATGGATGAGCAGTTCTTC.